Here is one T cell receptor (beta chain) with its context. The sample is drawn from a study of T cells in Graves' hyperthyroidism and ophthalmopathy. Amplified regions were TCR beta CDR3 sequences from RNA transcripts. The study used the HTBI primer set for a first-round RT-PCR of the TCR CDR3. Using its own MiXCR run on the multiplex PCR reads, TCRdb lists one record per CDR3 protein. The repertoire holds around 450,000 distinct CDR3 sequences, with roughly 14% as singletons. Sample: blood. The receptor was isolated from a woman between 18 and 29 years old with Graves' hyperthyroidism.

The CDR3 DNA follows: TGCAGTGCTATAGATTGGCTAGCGGGAGGTGCCTACGAGCAGTACTTC. Its translation: CSAIDWLAGGAYEQYF. This chain connects TRBV20-1 to TRBJ2-7; 11 bases match TRBD2. Germline V gives CDR1 DFQATT, CDR2 SNEGSKA (reference sequence). The CDR3 loop spans 16 amino acids. The J segment lost 2 bases and the V segment lost 4 bases, leaving 10 bases of the junction unmatched.